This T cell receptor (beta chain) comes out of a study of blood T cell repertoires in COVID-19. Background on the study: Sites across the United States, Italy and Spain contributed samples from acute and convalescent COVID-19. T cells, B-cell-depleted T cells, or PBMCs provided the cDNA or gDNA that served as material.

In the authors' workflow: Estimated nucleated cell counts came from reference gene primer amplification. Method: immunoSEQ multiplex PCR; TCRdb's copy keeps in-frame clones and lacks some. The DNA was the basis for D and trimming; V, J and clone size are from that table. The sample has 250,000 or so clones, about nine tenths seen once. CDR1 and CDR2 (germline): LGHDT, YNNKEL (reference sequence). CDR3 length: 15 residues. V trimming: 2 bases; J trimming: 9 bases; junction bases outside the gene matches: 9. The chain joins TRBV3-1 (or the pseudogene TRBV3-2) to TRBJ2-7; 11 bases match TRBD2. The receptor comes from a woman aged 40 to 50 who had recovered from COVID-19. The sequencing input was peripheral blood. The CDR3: CASSQSLAGGLTQYF. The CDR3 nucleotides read TGTGCCAGCAGCCAAAGTCTAGCGGGAGGTTTGACGCAGTACTTC.